The T cell receptor (beta chain) described here comes from a study of B cell selection in AIRE deficiency. The study's findings and limits: Shared Treg sequences had shorter CDR3s, biased toward rearrangements with few non-templated insertions.

Conventional CD4 T cells were sorted as CD4+CD127+ cells. J gave up 1 base and V 1 base, and 0 bases lay outside the gene matches. CDR3 length equals 14 residues. The germline V gene has CDR1 LGHNA and CDR2 YNFKEQ. Of note for this clone: Its specificity is not known.

Using immunoSEQ multiplex PCR, the repertoire was profiled, and TCRdb retains in-frame clones only, with some absent. The sample consists of about 25,000 clones, around 95% of them appearing once. Sequencing input: CD4+CD127+ conventional T cells sorted from PBMCs. The TCR originated in a human donor in good health. V and J are TRBV4-2 and TRBJ2-5; 7 positions agree with TRBD2. CDR3 loop: CASSQGGGQETQYF. CDR3 nucleotides: TGTGCCAGCAGCCAAGGCGGGGGCCAAGAGACCCAGTACTTC.